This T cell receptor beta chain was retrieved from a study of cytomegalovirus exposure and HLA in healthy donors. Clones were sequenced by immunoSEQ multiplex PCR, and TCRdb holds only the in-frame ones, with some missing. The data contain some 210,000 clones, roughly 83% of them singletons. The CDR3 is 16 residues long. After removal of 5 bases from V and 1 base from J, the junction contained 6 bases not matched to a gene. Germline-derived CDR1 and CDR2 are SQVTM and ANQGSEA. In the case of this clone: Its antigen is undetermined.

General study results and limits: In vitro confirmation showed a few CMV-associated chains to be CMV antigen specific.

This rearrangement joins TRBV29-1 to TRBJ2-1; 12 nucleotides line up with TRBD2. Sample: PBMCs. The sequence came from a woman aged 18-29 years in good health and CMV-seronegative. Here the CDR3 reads CSVNGLAGLSYNEQFF. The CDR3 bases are TGCAGCGTTAATGGACTAGCGGGGCTTTCCTACAATGAGCAGTTCTTC.